The entry below describes one T cell receptor beta chain. The table lists this clone with a count of one. No cognate antigen has been identified for it. No clone much larger than this one lies a single base away; base qualities are absent. Trimming removed 5 bases from V and 8 bases from J, leaving 8 bases between the germline ends. From cysteine to phenylalanine, the CDR3 is 11 amino acids long. The CDR3 DNA has 33 bases and is translated from base 1. The sample originates from a study of blood T cell repertoires in COVID-19 (dated by TCRdb to the early 2020s). Background on the whole study: Collaborator samples came from the United States, Italy and Spain and covered acute and convalescent phases of COVID-19. Samples came from the ongoing ImmuneRACE study (first 160 participants) plus 1,254 subjects from 6 global collaborators. Deeply sampled blood TCRbeta repertoires from subjects exposed to, actively infected with, or recovered from COVID-19 were included in the dataset. The repertoires were released in a freely available public database meant as a resource for research on the immune response to SARS-CoV-2. The prospective study material was composed of cDNA or gDNA derived from T cells, B-cell-depleted T cells, or PBMCs. Where HLA class I and class II types were available, the types were taken from metadata supplied by the sample provider, not from assay-based typing. The sample metadata nearly always contained a de-identified subject ID, COVID-19 status, age in years and sex.

TCRbeta CDR3 regions were amplified from genomic DNA by means of the immunoSEQ Assay, a bias-controlled multiplex PCR. Per the original workflow: The number of nucleated cells in each sample was estimated by amplification of reference gene primers within the assay. Sequence reads were collapsed and filtered to measure the absolute abundance of every unique TCRbeta CDR3 rearrangement. Productive Simpson clonality was computed per sample as the square root of Simpson's diversity index over productive rearrangements. This is the immuneACCESS table as TCRdb keeps it, with only in-frame sequences that have V and J called. A part of the clones is gone; compared with another copy, unresolved V genes explain less than half, and the rest is unexplained. V and J calls plus clone size are reproduced from that table; the DNA served to infer D and trimming. Within this sample are 230,000 or so clones, with 90% of them counted one time only. The ten largest clones represent 2.1% of the sample.

One collaborating source in Seattle enrolled patients during active infection and followed them longitudinally through the course of disease. Whole blood was collected in K2EDTA tubes by collaborating institutions according to the institutions' own protocols. For TCRbeta analysis, collaborator samples were shipped as frozen whole blood, as isolated PBMCs, or as DNA extracted from either sample type. Beyond this particular receptor, the publication reports: How much clinical and demographic metadata was included differed by source and by participant, and the metadata was provided uncurated.

The receptor comes from a woman between 55 and 75 years old with COVID-19, enrolled during active disease. The chain employs TRBV12-3 or TRBV12-4 and TRBJ2-3; TRBD1 is a possible D gene, resting on 5 matching bases. Sequencing input: peripheral blood. The CDR3 region has the sequence CASSQGSTQYF. The nucleotides are TGTGCCAGCAGTCAGGGTAGTACGCAGTATTTT.